One sample yielded the 10 T cell receptor beta chains listed below, sequenced in a study of OX40 agonist ivuxolimab in advanced cancers. Measured with immunoSEQ multiplex PCR; TCRdb has only the in-frame clones, and not every one. Among roughly 100,000 clones listed, approximately 90% were seen once. Sequenced here: CD4+ or CD8+ T cells sorted from blood, sampled in a trial of the OX40 agonist ivuxolimab. Source of these receptors: an adult with an advanced solid tumor such as melanoma, head and neck, liver or kidney cancer.

The chain uses TRBV29-1 and TRBJ1-6; 9 bases agree with TRBD1. V gave up 8 bases and J gave up 7 bases; unmatched junction bases: 6. The CDR3 is made up of 13 amino acids. Looked up from germline, CDR1 is SQVTM and CDR2 is ANQGSEA. The CDR3: CSYRGPGNSPLHF. CDR3 bases: TGCAGCTACAGGGGGCCGGGGAATTCACCCCTCCACTTT. The full variable domain, its missing parts supplied by reference TRBV29-1 and TRBJ1-6, is SAVISQKPSRDICQRGTSLTIQCQVDSQVTMMFWYRQQPGQSLTLIATANQGSEATYESGFVIDKFPISRPNLTFSTLTVSNMSPEDSSIYLCSYRGPGNSPLHFGNGTRLTVT.

The rearrangement uses TRBV7-2 and TRBJ1-2; no clear D. The CDR3 totals 15 residues. Per the germline V gene, CDR1 is SGHTA and CDR2 is FQGNSA. V lost 1 base to trimming and J lost 5 bases, with 14 bases between them. The DNA of the CDR3 is TGTGCCAGCAGCTTAGGAGGACGGCCAGAATATGGCTACACCTTC. It codes for CASSLGGRPEYGYTF.

The chain combines TRBV5-1 with TRBJ1-6; a possible D gene is TRBD1 (5 bases). The germline CDR1 and CDR2 sequences are SGHRS and YFSETQ. This CDR3 region has 15 residues. V was cut by 0 bases and J by 7 bases, with 11 bases left in between. In nucleotides, the CDR3 is TGCGCCAGCAGCTTGGTAGGGCAGGGAAATTCACCCCTCCACTTT. The encoded protein is CASSLVGQGNSPLHF.

The chain employs TRBV18 and TRBJ2-5; D gene unclear. The length of the CDR3 is 14 residues. The germline V gene encodes CDR1 KGHSH and CDR2 LQKENI. Trimming removed 6 bases from V and 9 bases from J, with 20 bases in between. The CDR3 loop reads CASSPDSSPQAQYF. The CDR3 bases are TGTGCCAGCTCTCCCGACTCCTCCCCGCAGGCCCAGTACTTC. Looking up the rest from reference TRBV18 and TRBJ2-5 gives the full variable domain: NAGVMQNPRHLVRRRGQEARLRCSPMKGHSHVYWYRQLPEEGLKFMVYLQKENIIDESGMPKERFSAEFPKEGPSILRIQQVVRGDSAAYFCASSPDSSPQAQYFGPGTRLLVL.

CDR3 in DNA: TGTGCCTGGAGTGTACGGACAGGGGGTGGCTACACCTTC. Its protein is CAWSVRTGGGYTF. The chain joins TRBV30 to TRBJ1-2; 10 bases map to TRBD1. CDR1 GTSNPN and CDR2 SVGIG come from the germline V gene (reference sequence). The V gene end was trimmed by 0 bases and the J gene end by 7 bases; junction bases not matched to a gene: 2. The CDR3 covers 13 residues.

This rearrangement joins TRBV5-6 to TRBJ2-1, with TRBD1 matching 8 bases. CDR3 length: 17 amino acids. CDR1 is SGHDT, CDR2 YYEEEE, per germline. V was clipped by 3 bases and J by 5 bases; unmatched bases: 13. The CDR3 is CASSSTDGQGRHNEQFF. The CDR3 nucleotides are TGTGCCAGCAGCTCGACAGACGGACAGGGAAGACACAATGAGCAGTTCTTC.

This clone was counted a single time. The chain joins TRBV2 to TRBJ2-7; TRBD1 might be the D (6 bases). Germline V lookup: CDR1 SNHLY, CDR2 FYNNEI. The CDR3 is made up of 13 amino acids. V was cut by 8 bases and J by 2 bases, with 13 bases left in between. The CDR3, as DNA: TGTGCCAGCTCTAAAGGGGGAACCTACGAGCAGTACTTC. This translates into CASSKGGTYEQYF.

The rearrangement uses TRBV2 and TRBJ2-1, with 15 bases fitting TRBD2. Germline V gene sequence: CDR1 SNHLY, CDR2 FYNNEI. V shed 6 bases, J shed 12 bases, and the junction held 6 bases outside the gene matches. This CDR3 is 14 amino acids long. The DNA of the CDR3 is TGTGCCAGCAGGGGACCGGGACTAGCGGGGGGGCAGTTCTTC. This sequence encodes CASRGPGLAGGQFF. Drawing the rest from reference TRBV2 and TRBJ2-1, the complete variable domain is EPEVTQTPSHQVTQMGQEVILRCVPISNHLYFYWYRQILGQKVEFLVSFYNNEISEKSEIFDDQFSVERPDGSNFTLKIRSTKLEDSAMYFCASRGPGLAGGQFFGPGTRLTVL.

The genes are TRBV7-8 and TRBJ2-7, with a tentative D call TRBD1 (5 bases). Germline values: CDR1 SGHVS, CDR2 FQNEAQ. This CDR3 comprises 12 residues. V shed 1 base and J shed 9 bases, with 10 bases lying between them. CDR3 loop: CASSLVAQGQYF. CDR3 sequence (DNA): TGTGCCAGCAGCTTAGTTGCCCAGGGGCAGTACTTC. The whole variable domain, remainder taken from reference TRBV7-8 and TRBJ2-7, is GAGVSQSPRYKVAKRGQDVALRCDPISGHVSLFWYQQALGQGPEFLTYFQNEAQLDKSGLPSDRFFAERPEGSVSTLKIQRTQQEDSAVYLCASSLVAQGQYFGPGTRLTVT.

The chain has TRBV7-9 and TRBJ1-2; D not resolved. Trimming cost V 4 bases and J 8 bases, with 8 bases left between them. In germline, CDR1 is SEHNR, CDR2 FQNEAQ (reference sequence). CDR3 length equals 11 residues. The CDR3 DNA follows: TGTGCCAGCAGCTCCCTGGGAGGCTACACCTTC. It is translated as CASSSLGGYTF.